This TCR beta chain came from a study of CD4 T cell repertoires in COVID-19. Here immunoSEQ multiplex PCR was the method, and the copy in TCRdb shows in-frame clones only, minus some. The data show about 75,000 clones, about four fifths seen once. The CDR3 has 19 residues. V was clipped by 0 bases and J by 0 bases, with 15 bases between them. Germline values: CDR1 SGHDN, CDR2 FVKESK. This TCR was sampled from a human donor who had COVID-19. The chain couples TRBV14 to TRBJ2-6; D possibly corresponds to TRBD2 (6 bases). The material sequenced was CD4+ T cells from peripheral blood, taken after recovery from COVID-19. Here the CDR3 DNA reads TGTGCCAGCAGCCAAGATCGCTGGGTGGGGGGCTCTGGGGCCAACGTCCTGACTTTC. The encoded protein is CASSQDRWVGGSGANVLTF.